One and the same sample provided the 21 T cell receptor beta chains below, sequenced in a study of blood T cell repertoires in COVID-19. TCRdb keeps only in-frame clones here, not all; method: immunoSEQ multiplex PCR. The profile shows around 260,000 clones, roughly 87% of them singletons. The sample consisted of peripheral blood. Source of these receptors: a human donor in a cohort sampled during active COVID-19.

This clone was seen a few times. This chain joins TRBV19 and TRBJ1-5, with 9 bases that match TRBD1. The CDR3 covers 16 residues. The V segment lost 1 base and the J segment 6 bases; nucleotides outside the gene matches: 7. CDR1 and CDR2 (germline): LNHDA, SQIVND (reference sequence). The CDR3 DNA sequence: TGTGCCAGTAGTATAGTCTTCGGGACAGGGATTCAGCCCCAGCATTTT. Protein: CASSIVFGTGIQPQHF.

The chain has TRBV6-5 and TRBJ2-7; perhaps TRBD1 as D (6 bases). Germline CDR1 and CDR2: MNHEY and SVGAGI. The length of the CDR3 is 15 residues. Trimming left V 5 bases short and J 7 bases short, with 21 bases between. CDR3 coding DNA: TGTGCCAGCAGTCCCCGGGGACACGCCTACGTAGAGCAGTACTTC. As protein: CASSPRGHAYVEQYF.

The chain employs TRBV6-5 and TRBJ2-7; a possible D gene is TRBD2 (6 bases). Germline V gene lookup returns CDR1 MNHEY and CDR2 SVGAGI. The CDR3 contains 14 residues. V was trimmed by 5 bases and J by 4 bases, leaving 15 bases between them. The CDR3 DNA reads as TGTGCCAGCAGTCCCCGGGACTCCTTATACGAGCAGTACTTC. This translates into CASSPRDSLYEQYF.

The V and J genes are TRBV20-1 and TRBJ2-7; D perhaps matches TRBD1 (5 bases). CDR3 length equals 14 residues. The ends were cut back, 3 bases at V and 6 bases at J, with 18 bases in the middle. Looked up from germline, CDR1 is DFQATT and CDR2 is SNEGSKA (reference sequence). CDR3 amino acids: CSASPFQGPGEQYF. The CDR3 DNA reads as TGCAGTGCTAGTCCGTTCCAGGGCCCCGGCGAGCAGTACTTC.

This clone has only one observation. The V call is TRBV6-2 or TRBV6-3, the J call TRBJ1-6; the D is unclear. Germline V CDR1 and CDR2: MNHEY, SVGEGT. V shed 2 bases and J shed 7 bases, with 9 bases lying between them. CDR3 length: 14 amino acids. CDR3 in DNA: TGTGCCAGCAGTTACGACACCTCAAATTCACCCCTCCACTTT. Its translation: CASSYDTSNSPLHF.

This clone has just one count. CDR3: CASSLDLMSSGSPYEQYF. CDR3 coding DNA: TGTGCCAGCAGCTTAGATCTTATGTCTAGCGGTTCGCCCTACGAGCAGTACTTC. V usage is TRBV11-2 and J usage is TRBJ2-7, with TRBD2 matching 7 bases. The germline V gene encodes CDR1 SGHAT and CDR2 FQNNGV. V gave up 0 bases and J gave up 2 bases; unmatched junction bases: 13. CDR3 size: 18 residues.

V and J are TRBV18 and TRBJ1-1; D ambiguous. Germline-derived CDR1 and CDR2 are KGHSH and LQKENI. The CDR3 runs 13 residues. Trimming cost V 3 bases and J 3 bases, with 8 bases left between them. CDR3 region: CASSPHRDTEAFF. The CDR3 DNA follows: TGTGCCAGCTCACCTCACCGGGACACTGAAGCTTTCTTT.

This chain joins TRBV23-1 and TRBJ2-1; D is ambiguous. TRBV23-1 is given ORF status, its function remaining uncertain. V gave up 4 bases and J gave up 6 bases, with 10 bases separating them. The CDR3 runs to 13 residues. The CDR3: CASSPLGLNEQFF. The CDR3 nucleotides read TGCGCCAGCAGTCCCTTGGGCCTCAATGAGCAGTTCTTC.

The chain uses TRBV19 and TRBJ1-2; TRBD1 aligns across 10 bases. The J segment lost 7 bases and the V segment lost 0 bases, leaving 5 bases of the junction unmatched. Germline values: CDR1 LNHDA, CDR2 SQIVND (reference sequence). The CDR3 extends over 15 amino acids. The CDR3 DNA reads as TGTGCCAGTAGTATAGACCGGGACAGGGGTCCTGGCTACACCTTC. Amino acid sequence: CASSIDRDRGPGYTF.

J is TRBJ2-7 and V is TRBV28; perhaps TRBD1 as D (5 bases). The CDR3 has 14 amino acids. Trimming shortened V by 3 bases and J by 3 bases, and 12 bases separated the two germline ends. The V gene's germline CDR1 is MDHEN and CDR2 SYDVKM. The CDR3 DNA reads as TGTGCCAGCAGTTTCCCGTATAGGGGCTACGAGCAGTACTTC. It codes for CASSFPYRGYEQYF. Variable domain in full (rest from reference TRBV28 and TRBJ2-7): DVKVTQSSRYLVKRTGEKVFLECVQDMDHENMFWYRQDPGLGLRLIYFSYDVKMKEKGDIPEGYSVSREKKERFSLILESASTNQTSMYLCASSFPYRGYEQYFGPGTRLTVT.

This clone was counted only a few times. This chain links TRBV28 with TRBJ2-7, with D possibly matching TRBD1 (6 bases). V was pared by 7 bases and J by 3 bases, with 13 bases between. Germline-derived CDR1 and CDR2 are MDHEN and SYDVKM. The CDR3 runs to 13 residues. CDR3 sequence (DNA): TGTGCCAGCATCTCAGGGGCGAACTACGAGCAGTACTTC. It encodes CASISGANYEQYF.

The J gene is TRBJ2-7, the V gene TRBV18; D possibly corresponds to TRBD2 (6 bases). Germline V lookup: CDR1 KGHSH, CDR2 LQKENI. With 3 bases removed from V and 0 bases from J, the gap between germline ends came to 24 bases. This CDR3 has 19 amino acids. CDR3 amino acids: CASSPDGVARGGTSYEQYF. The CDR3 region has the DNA TGTGCCAGCTCACCGGACGGGGTTGCGCGCGGCGGGACCTCCTACGAGCAGTACTTC. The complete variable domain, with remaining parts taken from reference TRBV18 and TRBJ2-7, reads NAGVMQNPRHLVRRRGQEARLRCSPMKGHSHVYWYRQLPEEGLKFMVYLQKENIIDESGMPKERFSAEFPKEGPSILRIQQVVRGDSAAYFCASSPDGVARGGTSYEQYFGPGTRLTVT.

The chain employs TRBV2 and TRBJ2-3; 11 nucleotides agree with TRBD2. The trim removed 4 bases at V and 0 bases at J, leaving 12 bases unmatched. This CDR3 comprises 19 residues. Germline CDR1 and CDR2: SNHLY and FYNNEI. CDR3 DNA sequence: TGTGCCAGCAGTGGGGTGGTTCTAGCGGGGGGCCGAAGCACAGATACGCAGTATTTT. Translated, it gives CASSGVVLAGGRSTDTQYF.

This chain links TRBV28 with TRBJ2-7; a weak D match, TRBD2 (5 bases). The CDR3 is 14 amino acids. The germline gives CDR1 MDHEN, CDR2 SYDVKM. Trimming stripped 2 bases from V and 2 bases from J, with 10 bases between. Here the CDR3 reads CASSLRDSTYEQYF. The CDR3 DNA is TGTGCCAGCAGTTTACGGGATTCCACCTACGAGCAGTACTTC.

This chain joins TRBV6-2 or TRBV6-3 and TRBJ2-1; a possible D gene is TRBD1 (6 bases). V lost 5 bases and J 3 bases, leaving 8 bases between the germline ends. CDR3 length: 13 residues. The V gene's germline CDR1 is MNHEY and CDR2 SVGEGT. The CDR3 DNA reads TGTGCCAGCAGTACACAGGGCTACAATGAGCAGTTCTTC. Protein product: CASSTQGYNEQFF.

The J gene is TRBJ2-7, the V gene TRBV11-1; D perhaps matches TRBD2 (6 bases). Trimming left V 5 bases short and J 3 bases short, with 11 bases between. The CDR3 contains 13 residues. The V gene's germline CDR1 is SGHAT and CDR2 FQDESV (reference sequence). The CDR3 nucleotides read TGTGCCAGCAGCCCCCTGGAGGGCTACGAGCAGTACTTC. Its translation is CASSPLEGYEQYF. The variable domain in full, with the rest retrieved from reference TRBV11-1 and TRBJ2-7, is EAEVAQSPRYKITEKSQAVAFWCDPISGHATLYWYRQILGQGPELLVQFQDESVVDDSQLPKDRFSAERLKGVDSTLKIQPAELGDSAMYLCASSPLEGYEQYFGPGTRLTVT.

In DNA form, the CDR3 reads TGTGCCAGTAGTGGGCTTCACAGGGTCGTGCGGGGCTACACCTTC. This codes for CASSGLHRVVRGYTF. The chain carries TRBV19 and TRBJ1-2, with D tentatively TRBD1 (6 bases). The CDR3 length is 15 residues. Trimming cost V 5 bases and J 8 bases, with 21 bases left between them. The germline gives CDR1 LNHDA, CDR2 SQIVND (reference sequence).

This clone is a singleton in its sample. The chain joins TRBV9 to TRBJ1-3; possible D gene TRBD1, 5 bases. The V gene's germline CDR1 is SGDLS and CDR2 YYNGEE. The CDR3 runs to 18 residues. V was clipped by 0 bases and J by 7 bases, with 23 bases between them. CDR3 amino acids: CASSVGTTGAGVQNTIYF. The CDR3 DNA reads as TGTGCCAGCAGCGTAGGGACTACAGGAGCAGGAGTCCAGAACACCATATATTTT.

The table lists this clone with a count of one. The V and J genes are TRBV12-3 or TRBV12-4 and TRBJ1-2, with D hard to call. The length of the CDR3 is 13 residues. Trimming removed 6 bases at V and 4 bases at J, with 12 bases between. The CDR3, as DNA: TGTGCCAGCAGCCACGGGTCACCCTATGGCTACACCTTC. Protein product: CASSHGSPYGYTF.

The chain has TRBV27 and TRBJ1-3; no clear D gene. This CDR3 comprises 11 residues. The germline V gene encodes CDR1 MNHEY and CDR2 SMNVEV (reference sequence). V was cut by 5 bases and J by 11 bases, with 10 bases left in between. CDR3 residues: CASSPYYAIYF. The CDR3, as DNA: TGTGCCAGCAGTCCCTATTACGCCATATATTTT.

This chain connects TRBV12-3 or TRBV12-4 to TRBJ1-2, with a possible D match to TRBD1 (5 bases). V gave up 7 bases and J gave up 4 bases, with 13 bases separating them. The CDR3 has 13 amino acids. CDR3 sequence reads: CASTQGLFYGYTF. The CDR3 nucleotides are TGTGCCAGCACCCAGGGTTTATTCTATGGCTACACCTTC.